A selection of T cell receptor beta chains follows, all from one sample in a study of vaccination and CD4 T cells after COVID-19. TCRdb ran MiXCR on the PCR reads and lists one entry per CDR3 protein. The repertoire includes 24,000 or so distinct CDR3 sequences, around 54% of them detected once, and approximately 3% sits in the top ten. No antigen has been identified for these receptors. Specimen: CD4+ T cells from blood, cultured in vitro. These receptors originate from a human donor who had recovered from COVID-19. CDR3s include the opening cysteine and the closing phenylalanine or tryptophan. Fields, in order: D gene, J gene, clone size, V gene, CDR3 DNA, CDR3 protein. A D gene is named only where the DNA matches it firmly. Not all rows give a size; the values are once, few, many and, for expanded clones, a class.

TRBD1 | TRBJ1-6 | - | TRBV6-2/TRBV6-3 | TGTGCCAGCAGTTTCCCGACTCTACGACAGGGCCCGGATTCACCCCTCCACTTT | CASSFPTLRQGPDSPLHF
- | TRBJ1-5 | - | TRBV20-1 | TGCAGTGCTAGAACAGGGAGAGTGATTCAGCCCCAGCATTTT | CSARTGRVIQPQHF
TRBD1 | TRBJ1-1 | - | TRBV20-1 | TGCAGTGCCGCAGGGGGCTACACTGAAGCTTTCTTT | CSAAGGYTEAFF
- | TRBJ1-5 | - | TRBV20-1 | TGCAGTGCTAGAGCGGTAAACGGGGATCAGCCCCAGCATTTT | CSARAVNGDQPQHF
TRBD2 | TRBJ2-3 | - | TRBV20-1 | TGCAGTGCAACCCCTTGGACTAGCGGGAGAAGAGATACGCAGTATTTT | CSATPWTSGRRDTQYF
TRBD1 | TRBJ2-5 | - | TRBV6-1 | TGTGCCAGCAGCGTAGCCGGGACAGCGTCTTCCGTTACAGAGACCCAGTACTTC | CASSVAGTASSVTETQYF
TRBD1 | TRBJ1-1 | - | TRBV6-2/TRBV6-3 | TGTGCCAGCAGTTACCACAGGGGGCTAATCAACACTGAAGCTTTCTTT | CASSYHRGLINTEAFF
- | TRBJ1-5 | few | TRBV7-2 | TGTGCCAGCAGCTTTTCCGGGGCTCAGCCCCAGCATTTT | CASSFSGAQPQHF
- | TRBJ1-5 | - | TRBV10-3 | TGTGCCATCGCACTGGACTCTAGTCAGCCCCAGCATTTT | CAIALDSSQPQHF
- | TRBJ1-1 | - | TRBV29-1 | TGCAGCGTTGAGGCGCAGGGGAGGGAAGCTTTCTTT | CSVEAQGREAFF
TRBD1 | TRBJ2-5 | - | TRBV7-3 | TGTGCCAGCAGCTTAACTCACAGGGGTTACCAAGAGACCCAGTACTTC | CASSLTHRGYQETQYF
- | TRBJ2-7 | - | TRBV11-3 | TGTGCCAGCAGCTTAAAGGGAACCTACGAGCAGTACTTC | CASSLKGTYEQYF
TRBD1 | TRBJ1-2 | - | TRBV24-1 | TGTGCCACCAGTGATTTGGTCCCCCAGGGGGTTCATGGCTACACCTTC | CATSDLVPQGVHGYTF
TRBD1 | TRBJ1-5 | - | TRBV6-5 | TGTGCCAGCAGTTACTCGAGGGACAGGGGGAATCAGCCCCAGCATTTT | CASSYSRDRGNQPQHF
- | TRBJ2-2 | - | TRBV19 | TGTGCCAGTAGGCTTCCCGGGGGCACCGGGGAGCTGTTTTTT | CASRLPGGTGELFF
TRBD2 | TRBJ2-2 | - | TRBV7-2 | TGTGCCAGCACCCAGCGGGGGGGCCCCGGGGAGCTGTTTTTT | CASTQRGGPGELFF
- | TRBJ2-7 | - | TRBV10-3 | TGTGCCATCAGTGAGAGCGAGGGAGAGCAGTACTTC | CAISESEGEQYF
TRBD1 | TRBJ2-1 | few | TRBV7-6 | TGTGCCAGCAGCGACCGGGACAGGGGGGTCGATGAGCAGTTCTTC | CASSDRDRGVDEQFF
- | TRBJ1-2 | few | TRBV15 | TGTGCCACCAGCAGAGATCCGCCAGGGTCATTCAACTATGGCTACACCTTC | CATSRDPPGSFNYGYTF
TRBD1 | TRBJ1-1 | - | TRBV6-2/TRBV6-3 | TGTGCCAGCAGTAGAGGGGGCGCCGGGGCTGCTTTCTTT | CASSRGGAGAAFF
- | TRBJ2-5 | - | TRBV7-2 | TGTGCCAGCAGCTTAAAACCCCCCGGCCAGGGACAAGAGACCCAGTACTTC | CASSLKPPGQGQETQYF
- | TRBJ2-3 | once | TRBV24-1 | TGTGCCACCAGTGACCCAAACACAGATACGCAGTATTTT | CATSDPNTDTQYF
TRBD2 | TRBJ2-7 | - | TRBV28 | TGTGCCAGCAGTGCGCTTAGCGGGACCTACGAGCAGTACTTC | CASSALSGTYEQYF
- | TRBJ1-5 | - | TRBV6-1 | TGTGCCAGCAGCACAGGATATAGCAATCAGCCCCAGCATTTT | CASSTGYSNQPQHF
- | TRBJ2-7 | - | TRBV7-9 | TGTGCCAGCAGCTTCGAGCGCGGAGGAGTGCAGTACTTC | CASSFERGGVQYF
- | TRBJ1-1 | - | TRBV11-3 | TGTGCCAGCAGCTCCGAGGGGCTAAGCGACACTGAAGCTTTCTTT | CASSSEGLSDTEAFF
- | TRBJ2-1 | - | TRBV27 | TGTGCCAGCAGTTTATCCAGTTTGTCAGGTGAGCAGTTCTTC | CASSLSSLSGEQFF
TRBD1 | TRBJ1-1 | - | TRBV11-3 | TGTGCCAGCAGCGGCTTAGGACGATGGGGACAGGGGAACACTGAAGCTTTCTTT | CASSGLGRWGQGNTEAFF
- | TRBJ1-1 | few | TRBV6-1 | TGTGCCAGCAGCCGGACTGAAGCTTTCTTT | CASSRTEAFF
- | TRBJ1-5 | - | TRBV19 | TGTGCCAGTAGTATAGACGACGGGTTCAGGCAGCCCCAGCATTTT | CASSIDDGFRQPQHF
- | TRBJ1-4 | - | TRBV27 | TGTGCCAGCAGTTTTGGGGGCGTGAAGGAAAAACTGTTTTTT | CASSFGGVKEKLFF
- | TRBJ2-4 | few | TRBV27 | TGTGCCAGCAGTTTACGGGGGATGTTAGGAAACATTCAGTACTTC | CASSLRGMLGNIQYF